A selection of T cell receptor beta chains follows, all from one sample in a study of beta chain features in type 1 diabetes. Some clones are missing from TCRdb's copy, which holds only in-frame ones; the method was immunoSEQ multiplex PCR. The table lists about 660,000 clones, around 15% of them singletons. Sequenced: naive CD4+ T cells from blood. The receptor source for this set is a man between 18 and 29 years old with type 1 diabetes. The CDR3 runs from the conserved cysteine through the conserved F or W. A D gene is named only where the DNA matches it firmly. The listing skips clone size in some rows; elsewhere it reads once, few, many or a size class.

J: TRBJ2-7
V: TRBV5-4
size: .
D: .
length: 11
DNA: TGTGCCAGCAGCCCTCATTGGGAGCAGTACTTC
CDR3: CASSPHWEQYF

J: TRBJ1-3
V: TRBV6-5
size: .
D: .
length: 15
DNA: TGTGCCAGCTGCGATAGGGGAAGCTCTGGAAACACCATATATTTT
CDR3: CASCDRGSSGNTIYF

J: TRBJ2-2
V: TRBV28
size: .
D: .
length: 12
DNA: TGTGCCAGCAGTCCGTCCAGGGGGAGGGTGTTTTTT
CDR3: CASSPSRGRVFF

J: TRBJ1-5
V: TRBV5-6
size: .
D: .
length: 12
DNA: TGTGCCAGCAGCTTGGGTAACCAGCCCCAGCATTTT
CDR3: CASSLGNQPQHF

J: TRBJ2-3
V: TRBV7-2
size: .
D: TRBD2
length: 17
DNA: TGTGCCAGCAGCTTAGTGAGTAGGCTAGCGGGAGGAGATACGCAGTATTTT
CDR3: CASSLVSRLAGGDTQYF

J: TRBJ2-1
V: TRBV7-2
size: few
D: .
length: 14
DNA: TGTGCCAGCAGCCGCGGGACATCCCTTTATGAGCAGTTCTTC
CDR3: CASSRGTSLYEQFF

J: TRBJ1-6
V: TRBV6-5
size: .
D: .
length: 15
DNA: TGTGCCAGCAGAGACTCTTTGGGGGTTAGTTCACCCCTCCACTTT
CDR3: CASRDSLGVSSPLHF

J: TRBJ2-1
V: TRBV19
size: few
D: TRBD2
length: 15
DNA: TGTGCCAGTAGTATCCGGGGACTAGATGACAATGAGCAGTTCTTC
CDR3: CASSIRGLDDNEQFF

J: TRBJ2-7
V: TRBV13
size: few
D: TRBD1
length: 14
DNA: TGTGCCAGCAGCTCCGGGACAGAACTTTACGAGCAGTACTTC
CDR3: CASSSGTELYEQYF

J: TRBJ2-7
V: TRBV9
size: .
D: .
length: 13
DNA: TGTGCCAGCAACCCGGGCTTTACCTACGAGCAGTACTTC
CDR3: CASNPGFTYEQYF

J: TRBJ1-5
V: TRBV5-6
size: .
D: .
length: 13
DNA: TGTGCCAGCAGCTTGGATCCGAATCAGCCCCAGCATTTT
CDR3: CASSLDPNQPQHF